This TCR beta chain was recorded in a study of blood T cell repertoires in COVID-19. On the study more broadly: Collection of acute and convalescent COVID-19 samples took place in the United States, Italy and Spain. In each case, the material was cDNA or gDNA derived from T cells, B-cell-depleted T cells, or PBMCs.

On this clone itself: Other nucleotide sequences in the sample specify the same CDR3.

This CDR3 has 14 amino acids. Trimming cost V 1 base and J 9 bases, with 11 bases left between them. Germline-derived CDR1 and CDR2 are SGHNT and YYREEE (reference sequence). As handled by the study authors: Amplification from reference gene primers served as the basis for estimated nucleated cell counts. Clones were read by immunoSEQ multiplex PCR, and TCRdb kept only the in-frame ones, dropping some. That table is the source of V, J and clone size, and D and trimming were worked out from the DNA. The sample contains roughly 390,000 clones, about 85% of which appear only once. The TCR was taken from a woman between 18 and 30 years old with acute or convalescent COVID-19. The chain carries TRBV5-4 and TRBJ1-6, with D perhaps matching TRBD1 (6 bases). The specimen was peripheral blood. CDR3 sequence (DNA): TGTGCCAGCAGCTTGCAGGGGTCGGGTTCACCCCTCCACTTT. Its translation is CASSLQGSGSPLHF.